The 20 T cell receptor beta chains below all came from one sample that was sequenced in a study of beta chain features in type 1 diabetes. As every portion of the isolated RNA was reverse transcribed, the sequencing read expressed TCRB transcripts. Clones were read by immunoSEQ multiplex PCR, and TCRdb kept only the in-frame ones, dropping some. Among 390,000 or so clones listed, around 13% were seen once. Input material: naive CD4+ T cells from blood. The receptors originated from a man aged 25-40 years in good health.

In its sample, this clone was seen a few times. The chain links TRBV7-9 to TRBJ1-5; unclear D gene. Germline V gene sequence: CDR1 SEHNR, CDR2 FQNEAQ (reference sequence). The CDR3 has 12 amino acids. V shed 5 bases and J shed 4 bases, with 6 bases lying between them. The DNA of the CDR3 is TGTGCCAGCAGCAGGGCAAATCAGCCCCAGCATTTT. It specifies CASSRANQPQHF.

This clone was recorded a few times. The chain carries TRBV7-9 and TRBJ1-1; no clear D. Per germline, CDR1 SEHNR and CDR2 FQNEAQ (reference sequence). Trimming removed 5 bases from V and 11 bases from J, with 15 bases in between. The CDR3 loop spans 12 amino acids. The CDR3 DNA follows: TGTGCCAGCAGCCTTCCCCTCTATGGTGCTTTCTTT. Its translation is CASSLPLYGAFF.

V usage is TRBV2 and J usage is TRBJ1-2; D call uncertain. This CDR3 region has 15 residues. The germline V gene has CDR1 SNHLY and CDR2 FYNNEI. V was cut by 4 bases and J by 3 bases, with 15 bases left in between. CDR3 nucleotide sequence: TGTGCCAGCAGTGGAGTAGAGAGGGTTCACTATGGCTACACCTTC. Its translation: CASSGVERVHYGYTF. Combining the CDR3 with reference TRBV2 and TRBJ1-2 gives the whole variable domain EPEVTQTPSHQVTQMGQEVILRCVPISNHLYFYWYRQILGQKVEFLVSFYNNEISEKSEIFDDQFSVERPDGSNFTLKIRSTKLEDSAMYFCASSGVERVHYGYTFGSGTRLTVV.

There are a few counts of this clone. CDR3: CASSQGRGARQETQYF. Here the CDR3 DNA reads TGTGCCAGCAGCCAAGGCCGTGGTGCCAGACAAGAGACCCAGTACTTC. The chain joins TRBV14 to TRBJ2-5, with D uncertain. This CDR3 contains 16 residues. Germline-derived CDR1 and CDR2 are SGHDN and FVKESK. Trimming stripped 1 base from V and 2 bases from J, with 14 bases between.

This clone was detected only a few times. The chain recombines TRBV9 with TRBJ2-2, with D perhaps matching TRBD2 (5 bases). Trimming left V 1 base short and J 4 bases short, with 17 bases between. Germline CDR1 and CDR2: SGDLS and YYNGEE. The CDR3 is made up of 17 amino acids. CDR3 nucleotides: TGTGCCAGCAGCGTACGCGATCTGCGGGTCAGCACCGGGGAGCTGTTTTTT. This translates into CASSVRDLRVSTGELFF.

The chain has TRBV5-8 and TRBJ2-7, with no clear D. Per germline, CDR1 SGHTS and CDR2 YDEGEE. This CDR3 has 10 amino acids. Trimming cost V 2 bases and J 3 bases, with 0 bases left between them. In DNA form, the CDR3 reads TGTGCCAGCAGCTTCTACGAGCAGTACGTC. Amino acid sequence: CASSFYEQYV.

V is TRBV25-1 and J is TRBJ2-1, with 9 bases aligning to TRBD2. The CDR3 totals 16 residues. Trimming removed 4 bases from V and 6 bases from J; junction bases left unmatched: 10. CDR1 and CDR2 from the germline V gene are MGHDK and SYGVNS. The CDR3 loop is CASSGLGTSRLNEQFF. The CDR3 nucleotides read TGTGCCAGCAGTGGGCTCGGGACTAGCCGCCTCAATGAGCAGTTCTTC.

The chain uses TRBV6-6 and TRBJ2-5; D call uncertain. The germline V gene has CDR1 MNHNY and CDR2 SVGAGI (reference sequence). V lost 2 bases and J lost 5, with 6 bases in between. The CDR3 length is 12 residues. The CDR3, as DNA: TGTGCCAGCAGTTACGTGGCGGAGACCCAGTACTTC. Its protein is CASSYVAETQYF.

The rearrangement links TRBV7-9 to TRBJ2-7, with no clear D. Germline assignment: CDR1 SEHNR and CDR2 FQNEAQ (reference sequence). This CDR3 comprises 16 residues. Trimming pared 2 bases from V and 0 bases from J, leaving 14 bases between. In DNA, the CDR3 is TGTGCCAGCAGCTTAAACGACTGGACGAGCTCCTACGAGCAGTACGTC. This sequence encodes CASSLNDWTSSYEQYV.

This clone turned up a few times. The rearrangement links TRBV21-1 to TRBJ2-3; the table assigns TRBD2, which was not confirmed against the DNA. TRBV21-1 is listed as a pseudogene. This CDR3 is built from 16 residues. CDR3 in amino acids: CASSKLLAEPTDTQYF. The CDR3 bases are TGTGCCAGCAGCAAACTCCTAGCGGAGCCCACAGATACGCAGTATTTT.

This chain joins TRBV5-6 and TRBJ1-1; unclear D gene. The CDR3 is 13 amino acids. The V and J ends lost 4 bases and 1 base respectively, with 8 bases between them. CDR1 is SGHDT and CDR2 is YYEEEE in the germline V gene. The CDR3 is CASSLRANTEAFF. DNA of the CDR3: TGTGCCAGCAGCCTTAGGGCGAACACTGAAGCTTTCTTT. Filled out from reference TRBV5-6 and TRBJ1-1, the complete variable domain reads DAGVTQSPTHLIKTRGQQVTLRCSPKSGHDTVSWYQQALGQGPQFIFQYYEEEERQRGNFPDRFSGHQFPNYSSELNVNALLLGDSALYLCASSLRANTEAFFGQGTRLTVV.

The chain carries TRBV5-4 and TRBJ2-5, with 8 bases matching TRBD2. The CDR3 runs to 16 residues. Per the germline V gene, CDR1 is SGHNT and CDR2 is YYREEE (reference sequence). With V trimmed by 0 bases and J by 1 base, 5 bases remained unmatched. CDR3 in DNA: TGTGCCAGCAGCTTGGAGCGGGGGAGGTCCCAAGAGACCCAGTACTTC. This codes for CASSLERGRSQETQYF.

In its sample, this clone was seen a few times. The gene calls are TRBV4-3 and TRBJ2-3; D might be TRBD1 (7 bases). Trimming removed 0 bases at V and 11 bases at J, with 15 bases between. Germline V gene lookup returns CDR1 LGHNA and CDR2 YSLEER. The CDR3 contains 14 residues. Here the CDR3 reads CASSQDPGGTVQYF. The DNA for the CDR3 is TGCGCCAGCAGCCAAGACCCAGGGGGGACAGTGCAGTATTTT.

This clone has more than one count but fewer than ten. This rearrangement joins TRBV9 to TRBJ2-6; unclear D gene. CDR3 length: 15 amino acids. CDR1 and CDR2 (germline): SGDLS, YYNGEE. V gave up 3 bases and J gave up 4 bases, with 11 bases separating them. The CDR3 sequence: CASSGPRAGANVLTF. The CDR3, as DNA: TGTGCCAGCAGCGGGCCTAGGGCCGGGGCCAACGTCCTGACTTTC.

The V and J genes are TRBV7-2 and TRBJ2-7; weak D call: TRBD2 (6 bases). CDR3 size: 13 residues. Per the germline V gene, CDR1 is SGHTA and CDR2 is FQGNSA. Trimming took 1 base from V and 4 from J, leaving 8 bases between them. CDR3 sequence: CASSLGRDYEQYV. CDR3 nucleotides: TGTGCCAGCAGCTTAGGGAGGGATTACGAGCAGTACGTC.

The rearrangement links TRBV9 to TRBJ1-2; TRBD1 matches at 7 bases. Looked up from germline, CDR1 is SGDLS and CDR2 is YYNGEE. The CDR3 has 15 amino acids. Losses at the gene ends were 0 bases for V and 4 bases for J; bases not matched to a gene: 6. CDR3 in amino acids: CASSVVPDRRYGYTF. The CDR3 DNA follows: TGTGCCAGCAGCGTAGTCCCGGACAGGCGCTATGGCTACACCTTC.

This clone was seen only a few times. The V call is TRBV7-9, the J call TRBJ1-3, with TRBD1 matching over 8 bases. The CDR3 consists of 18 residues. V lost 6 bases to trimming and J lost 4 bases; unmatched junction nucleotides: 17. Germline V gene data show CDR1 as SEHNR and CDR2 as FQNEAQ (reference sequence). CDR3 bases: TGTGCCAGCAGTGAACTAAGCCCCTTACAGGGGGTCGGAAACACCATATATTTT. Translating gives CASSELSPLQGVGNTIYF.

This clone was detected only a few times. This chain links TRBV7-6 with TRBJ1-4; D remains unclear. V lost 1 base, J lost 8 bases, and 5 bases lay in between. The CDR3 length is 12 residues. Per the germline V gene, CDR1 is SGHVS and CDR2 is FNYEAQ. For the CDR3, the DNA is TGTGCCAGCAGCTTAGGTGGCGAAAAACTGTTTTTT. Protein sequence: CASSLGGEKLFF.

J is TRBJ2-5 and V is TRBV6-1; D is undetermined. The CDR3 covers 11 residues. Trimming pared 4 bases from V and 2 bases from J, leaving 2 bases between. The germline CDR1 and CDR2 sequences are MNHNS and SASEGT. The CDR3 region is CASSVQETQYF. CDR3 in DNA: TGTGCCAGCAGTGTACAAGAGACCCAGTACTTC.

This clone was counted only a few times. This chain links TRBV27 with TRBJ2-1, with a weak D call TRBD1 (6 bases). The length of the CDR3 is 15 residues. CDR1 MNHEY and CDR2 SMNVEV come from the germline V gene (reference sequence). V lost 4 bases and J lost 6, with 16 bases in between. The CDR3 loop reads CASSSRTRGSNEQFF. CDR3 DNA: TGTGCCAGCAGTTCCCGGACAAGGGGGAGCAATGAGCAGTTCTTC.